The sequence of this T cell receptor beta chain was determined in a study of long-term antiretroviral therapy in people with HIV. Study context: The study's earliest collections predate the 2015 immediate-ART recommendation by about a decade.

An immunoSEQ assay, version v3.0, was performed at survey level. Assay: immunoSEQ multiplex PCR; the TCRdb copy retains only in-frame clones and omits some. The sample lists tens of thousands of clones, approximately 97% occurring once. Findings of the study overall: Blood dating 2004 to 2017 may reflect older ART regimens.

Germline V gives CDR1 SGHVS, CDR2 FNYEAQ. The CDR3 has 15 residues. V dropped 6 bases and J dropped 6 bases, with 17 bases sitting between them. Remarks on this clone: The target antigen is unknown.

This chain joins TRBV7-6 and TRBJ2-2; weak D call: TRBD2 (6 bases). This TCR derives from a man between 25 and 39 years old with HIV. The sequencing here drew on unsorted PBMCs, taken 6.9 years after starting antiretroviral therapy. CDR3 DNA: TGTGCCAGCAGGGAGGAACCATGGGACTCCGGGGAGCTGTTTTTT. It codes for CASREEPWDSGELFF.